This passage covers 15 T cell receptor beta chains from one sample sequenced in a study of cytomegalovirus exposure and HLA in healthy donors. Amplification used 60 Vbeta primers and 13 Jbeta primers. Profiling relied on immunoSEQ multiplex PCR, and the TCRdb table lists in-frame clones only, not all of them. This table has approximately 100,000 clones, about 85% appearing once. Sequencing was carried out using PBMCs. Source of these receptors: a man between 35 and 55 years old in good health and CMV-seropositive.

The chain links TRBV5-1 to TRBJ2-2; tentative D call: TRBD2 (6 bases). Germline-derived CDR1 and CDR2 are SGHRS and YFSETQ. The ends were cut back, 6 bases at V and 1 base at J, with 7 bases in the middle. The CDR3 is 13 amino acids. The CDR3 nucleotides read TGCGCCAGCACGCGGGAGAACACCGGGGAGCTGTTTTTT. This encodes CASTRENTGELFF.

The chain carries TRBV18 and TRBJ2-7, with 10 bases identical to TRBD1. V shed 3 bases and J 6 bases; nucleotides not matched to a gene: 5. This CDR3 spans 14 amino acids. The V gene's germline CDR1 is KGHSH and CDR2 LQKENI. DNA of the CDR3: TGTGCCAGCTCACCCTCGACAGGGGGCCTCGAGCAGTACTTC. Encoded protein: CASSPSTGGLEQYF.

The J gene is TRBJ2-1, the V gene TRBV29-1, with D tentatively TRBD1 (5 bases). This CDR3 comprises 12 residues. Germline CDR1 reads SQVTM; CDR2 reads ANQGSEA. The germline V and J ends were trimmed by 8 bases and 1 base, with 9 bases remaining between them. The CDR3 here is CSHGHSYNEQFF. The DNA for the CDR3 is TGCAGCCACGGACATTCCTACAATGAGCAGTTCTTC.

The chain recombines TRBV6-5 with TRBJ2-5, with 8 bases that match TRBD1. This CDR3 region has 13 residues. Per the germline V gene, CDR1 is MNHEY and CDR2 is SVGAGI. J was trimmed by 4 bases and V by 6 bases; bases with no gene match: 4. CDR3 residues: CASRPTGGETQYF. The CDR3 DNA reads TGTGCCAGCAGACCCACAGGGGGAGAGACCCAGTACTTC.

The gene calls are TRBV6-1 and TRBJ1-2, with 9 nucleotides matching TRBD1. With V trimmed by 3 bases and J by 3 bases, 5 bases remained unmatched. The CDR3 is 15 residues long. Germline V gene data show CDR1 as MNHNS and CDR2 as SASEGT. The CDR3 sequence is CASSDPGQGHYGYTF. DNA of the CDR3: TGTGCCAGCAGTGACCCGGGACAGGGTCACTATGGCTACACCTTC.

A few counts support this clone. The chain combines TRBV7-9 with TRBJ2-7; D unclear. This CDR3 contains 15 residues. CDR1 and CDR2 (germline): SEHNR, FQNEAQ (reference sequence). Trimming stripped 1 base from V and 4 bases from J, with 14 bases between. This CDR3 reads CASSLGQDSAYEQYF. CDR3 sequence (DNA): TGTGCCAGCAGCTTAGGGCAGGATTCGGCATACGAGCAGTACTTC. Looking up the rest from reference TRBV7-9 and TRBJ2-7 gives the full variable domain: DTGVSQNPRHKITKRGQNVTFRCDPISEHNRLYWYRQTLGQGPEFLTYFQNEAQLEKSRLLSDRFSAERPKGSFSTLEIQRTEQGDSAMYLCASSLGQDSAYEQYFGPGTRLTVT.

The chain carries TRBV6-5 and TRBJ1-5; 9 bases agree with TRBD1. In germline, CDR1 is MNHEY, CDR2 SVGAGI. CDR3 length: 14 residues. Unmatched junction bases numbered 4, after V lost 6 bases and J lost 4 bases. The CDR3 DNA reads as TGTGCCAGCAGCCTGGACAGGGGTAATCAGCCCCAGCATTTT. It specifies CASSLDRGNQPQHF.

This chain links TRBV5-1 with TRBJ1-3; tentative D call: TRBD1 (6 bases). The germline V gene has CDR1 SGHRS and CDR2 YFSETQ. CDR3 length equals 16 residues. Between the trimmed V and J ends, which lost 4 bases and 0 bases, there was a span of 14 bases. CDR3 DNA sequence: TGCGCCAGCAGCCTGGGACAACTGAGCTCTGGAAACACCATATATTTT. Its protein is CASSLGQLSSGNTIYF.

The CDR3 sequence: CASSKGLAGGSSYEQYF. In nucleotides, the CDR3 is TGTGCCAGTAGCAAAGGACTAGCTGGCGGGAGCTCCTACGAGCAGTACTTC. The rearrangement uses TRBV19 and TRBJ2-7; 8 nucleotides match TRBD2. The germline gives CDR1 LNHDA, CDR2 SQIVND (reference sequence). The CDR3 has 17 residues. The junction had 13 bases not matched to a gene; V was cut back by 6 bases and J by 0 bases. The full variable domain, in which reference TRBV19 and TRBJ2-7 provide the parts outside the CDR3, is DGGITQSPKYLFRKEGQNVTLSCEQNLNHDAMYWYRQDPGQGLRLIYYSQIVNDFQKGDIAEGYSVSREKKESFPLTVTSAQKNPTAFYLCASSKGLAGGSSYEQYFGPGTRLTVT.

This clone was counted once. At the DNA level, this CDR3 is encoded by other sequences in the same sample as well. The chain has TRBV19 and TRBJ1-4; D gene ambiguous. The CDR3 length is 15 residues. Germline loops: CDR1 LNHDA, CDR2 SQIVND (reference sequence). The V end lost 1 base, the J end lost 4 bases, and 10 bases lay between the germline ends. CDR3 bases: TGTGCCAGTAGTATAGGAGGTCAGAATAATGAAAAACTGTTTTTT. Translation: CASSIGGQNNEKLFF.

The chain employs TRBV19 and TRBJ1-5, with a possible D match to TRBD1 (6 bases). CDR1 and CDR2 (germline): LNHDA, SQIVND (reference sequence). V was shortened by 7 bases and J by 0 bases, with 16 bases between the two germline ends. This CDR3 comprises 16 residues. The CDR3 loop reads CASTAQGAPSNQPQHF. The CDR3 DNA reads TGTGCCAGTACCGCACAGGGCGCGCCTAGCAATCAGCCCCAGCATTTT.

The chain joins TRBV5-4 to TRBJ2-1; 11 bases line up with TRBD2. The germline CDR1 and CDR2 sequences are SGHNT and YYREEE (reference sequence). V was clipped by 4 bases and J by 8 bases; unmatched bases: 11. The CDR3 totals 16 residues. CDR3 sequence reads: CASSRPTSGSWYEQFF. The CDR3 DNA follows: TGTGCCAGCAGCCGCCCTACTAGCGGGAGTTGGTATGAGCAGTTCTTC.

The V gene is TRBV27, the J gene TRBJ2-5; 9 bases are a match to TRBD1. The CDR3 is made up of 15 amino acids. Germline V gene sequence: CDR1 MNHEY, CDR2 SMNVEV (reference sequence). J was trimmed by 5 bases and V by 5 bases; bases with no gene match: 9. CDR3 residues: CASSPNVDRGETQYF. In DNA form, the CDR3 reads TGTGCCAGCAGTCCGAACGTCGACAGGGGGGAGACCCAGTACTTC.

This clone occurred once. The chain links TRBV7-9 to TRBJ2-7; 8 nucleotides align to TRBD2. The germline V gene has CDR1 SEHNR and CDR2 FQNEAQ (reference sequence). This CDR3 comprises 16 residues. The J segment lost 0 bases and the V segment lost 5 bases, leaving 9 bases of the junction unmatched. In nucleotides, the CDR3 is TGTGCCAGCAGCGCAAATAGCGGGACCCTCTCCTACGAGCAGTACTTC. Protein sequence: CASSANSGTLSYEQYF.

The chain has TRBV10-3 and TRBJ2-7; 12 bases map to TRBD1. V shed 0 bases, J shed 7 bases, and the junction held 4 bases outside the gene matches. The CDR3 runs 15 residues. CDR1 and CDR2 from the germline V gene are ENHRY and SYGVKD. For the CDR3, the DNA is TGTGCCATCAGTGAGTCCCGGGACAGGGGGCAGGAGCAGTACTTC. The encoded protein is CAISESRDRGQEQYF.